Listed below are T cell receptor beta chains from one sample, sequenced in a study of neurological immune-mediated disorders. TCRdb re-called the 5' RACE reads through MiXCR, storing one row per CDR3 protein. This table holds about 120,000 distinct CDR3 sequences, roughly 3.1% found once. The sample comprised PBMCs. All receptors derive from a woman aged 25 to 39 with multiple sclerosis. CDR3s include the opening cysteine and the closing phenylalanine or tryptophan. D genes are given only for firm matches. The size of a clone is reported for some rows only, either as once, few or many, or as a class for expanded clones.

V gene	CDR3 length	clone size	D gene	J gene	CDR3 DNA	CDR3 protein
TRBV2	14	many	TRBD2	TRBJ2-7	TGTGCCAGCAGACTAGCGACCAGCTCCTACGAGCAGTACTTC	CASRLATSSYEQYF
TRBV5-1	14	NA	TRBD1	TRBJ1-4	TGCGCCAGCAGCTTGGTTCAGGGGACAGGCAAACTGTTTTTT	CASSLVQGTGKLFF
TRBV3-1	16	many	NA	TRBJ1-5	TGTGCCAGCAGCCAAGATCCGGGCGGAGGGGATCAGCCCCAGCATTTT	CASSQDPGGGDQPQHF
TRBV20-1	12	many	NA	TRBJ1-2	TGCAGTGCTAGGGGAAAGGACTATGGCTACACCTTC	CSARGKDYGYTF
TRBV5-5	15	many	NA	TRBJ1-1	TGTGCCAGCACCTCCCGGGGGGGGGTGAACACTGAAGCTTTCTTT	CASTSRGGVNTEAFF
TRBV5-5	14	many	TRBD1	TRBJ1-2	TGTGCCAGCAGCTTGGTCGGGACAGGGGATGGCTACACCTTC	CASSLVGTGDGYTF
TRBV7-2	17	many	TRBD2	TRBJ2-7	TGTGCCAGCAGCATACAGGCCGGGACTAGCTTCAACTACGAGCAGTACTTC	CASSIQAGTSFNYEQYF
TRBV15	15	many	NA	TRBJ1-3	TGTGCCACCAGCAGAGGAAGGGGATCTGGAAACACCATATATTTT	CATSRGRGSGNTIYF
TRBV27	13	many	NA	TRBJ1-2	TGTGCCAGCAGTTTGTGGAGGGGTAGTGGCTACACCTTC	CASSLWRGSGYTF
TRBV20-1	14	many	NA	TRBJ2-3	TGCAGTGCCAGAAAAGTCGGCGGCACAGATACGCAGTATTTT	CSARKVGGTDTQYF
TRBV7-6	15	many	TRBD1	TRBJ2-7	TGTGCCAGCAGCTTAGCACCGGACAGGAACTACGAGCAGTACTTC	CASSLAPDRNYEQYF
TRBV6-5	13	many	NA	TRBJ2-7	TGTGCCAGCAGTTTCTCCAGGGACTACGAGCAGTACTTC	CASSFSRDYEQYF
TRBV20-1	13	few	NA	TRBJ1-6	TGCAGTGCTAGGGACCGACATAATTCACACCTCCACTTT	CSARDRHNSHLHF
TRBV2	11	many	NA	TRBJ1-1	TGTGCCAGCAATCGGGCCTCGGAAGCTTTCTTT	CASNRASEAFF
TRBV12-3/TRBV12-4	13	many	NA	TRBJ1-2	TGTGCCAGCAGTTCCTACGCATACTATGGCTACACCTTC	CASSSYAYYGYTF
TRBV5-1	13	many	NA	TRBJ1-2	TGCGCCAGCAGCCCCCGGGGGGGAGATGGCTACACCTTC	CASSPRGGDGYTF
TRBV20-1	15	many	TRBD1	TRBJ1-2	TGCAGTGCTAGGGGGACAGGGGGCTCTAACTATGGCTACACCTTC	CSARGTGGSNYGYTF
TRBV12-3/TRBV12-4	14	NA	NA	TRBJ1-2	TGTGCCAGCACCCAGCTTCCCCGAGGGGATGGCTACACCTTC	CASTQLPRGDGYTF
TRBV7-8	17	many	NA	TRBJ2-2	TGTGCCAGCAGCTTACGTTGGGAACCTAGTCCCTCAGGGGAGCTGTTTTTT	CASSLRWEPSPSGELFF
TRBV11-2	15	many	TRBD2	TRBJ2-1	TGTGCCAGCAGCTTAGGAGCGGGGGGCTCCTGGGAGCAGTTCTTC	CASSLGAGGSWEQFF
TRBV6-2/TRBV6-3	12	many	NA	TRBJ2-3	TGTGCCAGCACGCCAGGCGCAGATACGCAGTATTTT	CASTPGADTQYF
TRBV6-6	11	many	NA	TRBJ2-7	TGTGCCAGCATGGCGAACTACGAGCAGTACTTC	CASMANYEQYF
TRBV5-1	15	few	TRBD1	TRBJ1-1	TGCGCCAGCAGCCCCCCGGACAGGGGGAACACTGAAGCTTTCTTT	CASSPPDRGNTEAFF
TRBV18	15	many	TRBD1	TRBJ2-7	TGTGCCAGCTCACCAATGGGACAGAACCCCTACGAGCAGTACTTC	CASSPMGQNPYEQYF
TRBV7-2	16	many	TRBD2	TRBJ2-2	TGTGCCAGCAGGGACCGAACTAGCGGGGAGGTCGGGGAGCTGTTTTTT	CASRDRTSGEVGELFF
TRBV20-1	12	many	NA	TRBJ1-2	TGCAGTGCCACCAAGGGAAGCTATGGCTACACCTTC	CSATKGSYGYTF
TRBV7-2	14	many	NA	TRBJ2-3	TGTGCCAGCAGATGGGGGGAGGGCACAGATACGCAGTATTTT	CASRWGEGTDTQYF
TRBV19	16	many	TRBD1	TRBJ2-2	TGTGCCAGTAGTATCGTACAGGGGGCGCTTCCTAGGGAGCTGTTTTTT	CASSIVQGALPRELFF
TRBV20-1	15	many	TRBD2	TRBJ2-1	TGCAGTGCTAGAGATCATCGGACTAGCATTTATGAGCAGTTCTTC	CSARDHRTSIYEQFF
TRBV7-2	17	many	TRBD1	TRBJ2-6	TGTGCCAGCAGCCCGGACAGGGTAGACTCTGGGGCCAACGTCCTGACTTTC	CASSPDRVDSGANVLTF
TRBV5-1	13	many	NA	TRBJ2-5	TGCGCCAGCAGCCGGGATGCTGGAGAGACCCAGTACTTC	CASSRDAGETQYF
TRBV4-3	18	many	TRBD1	TRBJ2-4	TGCGCCAGCAGCCAAGATTTGGCAGGGGGCTTGGGCAAAAACATTCAGTACTTC	CASSQDLAGGLGKNIQYF
TRBV19	15	NA	TRBD1	TRBJ2-6	TGTGCCAGTAGAGGACAGGGAGCAGGGGACAACGTCCTGACTTTC	CASRGQGAGDNVLTF
TRBV7-8	13	many	NA	TRBJ1-1	TGTGCCAGCAGTTTGGACCGAGGAGGTGAAGCTTTCTTT	CASSLDRGGEAFF
TRBV6-5	15	many	TRBD2	TRBJ2-3	TGTGCCAGCAGTGAAGCGGGAGCGGGCACAGATACGCAGTATTTT	CASSEAGAGTDTQYF
TRBV18	13	many	NA	TRBJ1-2	TGTGCCAGCTCACCCGGACAGATCTATGGCTACACCTTC	CASSPGQIYGYTF
TRBV6-5	16	many	NA	TRBJ1-2	TGTGCCAGCAGTTACTCGACCGGGGAGACTAACTATGGCTACACCTTC	CASSYSTGETNYGYTF
TRBV7-9	14	many	NA	TRBJ1-3	TGTGCCAGCAGCCAACAGAGCTCTGGAAACACCATATATTTT	CASSQQSSGNTIYF
TRBV20-1	19	many	NA	TRBJ1-4	TGCAGTGCTAGGACCACTCGGGGGGGAGCCGGTGGTACTAATGAAAAACTGTTTTTT	CSARTTRGGAGGTNEKLFF
TRBV20-1	16	many	NA	TRBJ1-1	TGCAGTGCTAGTGGTAGGGGCGCGAAAAGTTTGACTGAAGCTTTCTTT	CSASGRGAKSLTEAFF
TRBV5-1	15	many	NA	TRBJ1-1	TGCGCCAGCAGCCCCCTCGCCCATGTGAACACTGAAGCTTTCTTT	CASSPLAHVNTEAFF
TRBV20-1	13	many	NA	TRBJ1-4	TGCAGTGCTCTTGCAGGGGAGGGGGAAAAACTGTTTTTT	CSALAGEGEKLFF
TRBV20-1	12	few	NA	TRBJ1-1	TGCAGTGCTAGAGGAGTGAACACTGAAGCTTTCTTT	CSARGVNTEAFF
TRBV20-1	13	few	NA	TRBJ2-3	TGCAGTGATAGACTAAGGGACATAGATACGCAGTATTTT	CSDRLRDIDTQYF
TRBV29-1	11	many	NA	TRBJ1-1	TGCAGCGTGCAGCTTCACACTGAAGCTTTCTTT	CSVQLHTEAFF
TRBV2	14	many	NA	TRBJ2-2	TGTGCCAGCGCAAGGACAGAGCACACCGGGGAGCTGTTTTTT	CASARTEHTGELFF
TRBV29-1	10	many	NA	TRBJ1-1	TGCAGCGGAATGAACACTGAAGCTTTCTTT	CSGMNTEAFF
TRBV4-3	16	many	NA	TRBJ2-3	TGCGCCAGCAGTTACCTGGGGGGAGGTCTGACAGATACGCAGTATTTT	CASSYLGGGLTDTQYF
TRBV20-1	12	many	NA	TRBJ2-3	TGCAGTGCTGGGCCGGTGAAAGATACGCAGTATTTT	CSAGPVKDTQYF
TRBV6-2/TRBV6-3	13	many	TRBD1	TRBJ2-7	TGTGCCAGCAGTTTCTCGAGGGGGCACGAGCAGTACTTC	CASSFSRGHEQYF
TRBV5-1	14	many	NA	TRBJ2-2	TGCGCCAGCAGCTTGAGGCTCTCGGTTGGGGAGCTGTTTTTT	CASSLRLSVGELFF
TRBV4-3	14	many	NA	TRBJ2-2	TGCGCCAGCAGCGGGCTCGGAAACACCGGGGAGCTGTTTTTT	CASSGLGNTGELFF
TRBV5-1	15	many	NA	TRBJ2-2	TGCGCCAGCAGCCTTCCGCCAACTAACACCGGGGAGCTGTTTTTT	CASSLPPTNTGELFF
TRBV20-1	12	NA	TRBD1	TRBJ2-7	TGCAGCGCAACAGGGGTGACCTACGAGCAGTACTTC	CSATGVTYEQYF
TRBV30	11	many	NA	TRBJ2-7	TGTGCCTGGAGTCCAGGGTTCGAGCAGTACTTC	CAWSPGFEQYF
TRBV27	15	many	TRBD1	TRBJ2-7	TGTGCCAGCAGTCCATCGGACAGGGTAAAGTGGGAGCAGTACTTC	CASSPSDRVKWEQYF
TRBV20-1	16	many	NA	TRBJ1-1	TGCAGTGCTAGAGATTTTTCGGGACACCCGAACACTGAAGCTTTCTTT	CSARDFSGHPNTEAFF
TRBV7-9	13	many	NA	TRBJ2-5	TGTGCCAGCAGCTCGTCGGGCCAAGAGACCCAGTACTTC	CASSSSGQETQYF
TRBV10-3	12	many	NA	TRBJ1-1	TGTGCCATCAGTGAGCTCGGGACCCTAGCTTTCTTT	CAISELGTLAFF
TRBV10-3	12	many	NA	TRBJ2-7	TGTGCCATCAGTGTTTCGGGGATCGAGCAGTACTTC	CAISVSGIEQYF